The next 16 T cell receptor beta chains were all read from a single sample in a study of T cells of healthy individuals. TCRdb passed the 5' RACE reads through MiXCR, listing each CDR3 protein once. This sample has approximately 100,000 distinct CDR3 sequences, with roughly 18% found just once. The origin of the receptors is a human donor in good health.

The chain couples TRBV7-2 to TRBJ2-7; D unclear. This CDR3 spans 15 amino acids. V lost 1 base and J lost 2, with 12 bases in between. Germline values: CDR1 SGHTA, CDR2 FQGNSA. The CDR3 is CASSLVSAIPYEQYF. The DNA of the CDR3 is TGTGCCAGCAGCTTAGTCTCAGCCATACCCTACGAGCAGTACTTC.

This clonotype was detected only a few times. The chain carries TRBV2 and TRBJ1-3; 7 bases agree with TRBD1. Germline V lookup: CDR1 SNHLY, CDR2 FYNNEI. This CDR3 has 14 residues. The V gene end was trimmed by 7 bases and the J gene end by 0 bases; junction bases not matched to a gene: 3. Here the CDR3 reads CASIGDSSGNTIYF. In nucleotides, the CDR3 is TGTGCCAGCATCGGGGACAGCTCTGGAAACACCATATATTTT.

This chain uses TRBV20-1 with TRBJ2-6; 7 nucleotides line up with TRBD1. The trim removed 5 bases at V and 3 bases at J, leaving 4 bases unmatched. Germline V gives CDR1 DFQATT, CDR2 SNEGSKA (reference sequence). The CDR3 spans 14 residues. The CDR3 spells CSAQTGVGANVLTF. The CDR3 DNA is TGCAGTGCTCAAACAGGGGTTGGGGCCAACGTCCTGACTTTC.

The chain uses TRBV5-6 and TRBJ2-2, with unresolved D. This CDR3 is built from 13 residues. V was cut by 0 bases and J by 7 bases, with 7 bases left in between. The germline V gene has CDR1 SGHDT and CDR2 YYEEEE. The CDR3 sequence is CASSLGTIGELFF. The CDR3 nucleotides read TGTGCCAGCAGCTTGGGCACAATCGGGGAGCTGTTTTTT.

This clonotype has a handful of counts. This chain links TRBV27 with TRBJ2-1, with TRBD1 matching over 7 bases. This CDR3 is 14 amino acids long. The trim removed 1 base at V and 8 bases at J, leaving 5 bases unmatched. Looked up from germline, CDR1 is MNHEY and CDR2 is SMNVEV (reference sequence). The CDR3 loop is CASSLWDRAHEQFF. The CDR3 DNA reads TGTGCCAGCAGTTTATGGGACAGAGCCCATGAGCAGTTCTTC.

This clonotype was seen a handful of times. The rearrangement links TRBV6-6 to TRBJ2-4; TRBD1 matches at 8 bases. The CDR3 covers 13 residues. Trimming cost V 6 bases and J 6 bases; bases outside gene matches: 4. Germline assignment: CDR1 MNHNY and CDR2 SVGAGI (reference sequence). CDR3 sequence reads: CASSSGTGNIQYF. The CDR3 coding sequence is TGTGCCAGCAGCTCCGGGACAGGAAACATTCAGTACTTC.

This clonotype has a handful of counts. This rearrangement joins TRBV5-1 to TRBJ1-1; tentative D call: TRBD1 (5 bases). The CDR3 loop spans 14 amino acids. Germline V gene sequence: CDR1 SGHRS, CDR2 YFSETQ. Trimming cost V 4 bases and J 2 bases, with 12 bases left between them. The CDR3, as DNA: TGCGCCAGCAGCGTACAGGTCCTTAACACTGAAGCTTTCTTT. This codes for CASSVQVLNTEAFF.

The genes are TRBV6-6 and TRBJ2-1, with 8 bases lining up with TRBD2. Germline V CDR1 and CDR2: MNHNY, SVGAGI (reference sequence). The CDR3 runs to 13 residues. V lost 7 bases and J lost 6; bases outside the gene matches: 5. CDR3 coding DNA: TGTGCCAGCACCCCCGGGACTAGCAATGAGCAGTTCTTC. Translated: CASTPGTSNEQFF.

The gene calls are TRBV20-1 and TRBJ2-7; perhaps TRBD1 as D (6 bases). Germline V gives CDR1 DFQATT, CDR2 SNEGSKA (reference sequence). Between the trimmed V and J ends, which lost 0 bases and 3 bases, there was a span of 15 bases. The CDR3 contains 15 residues. For the CDR3, the DNA is TGCAGTGCTAGAGATCGTGGGGGACAAGTCTACGAGCAGTACTTC. Protein: CSARDRGGQVYEQYF.

This clonotype was detected only a few times. The chain carries TRBV18 and TRBJ2-2; D is undetermined. Germline assignment: CDR1 KGHSH and CDR2 LQKENI. This CDR3 is 15 amino acids long. V was pared by 0 bases and J by 6 bases, with 11 bases between. CDR3 amino acids: CASSPPAQASGELFF. CDR3 sequence (DNA): TGTGCCAGCTCACCACCGGCCCAGGCGTCCGGGGAGCTGTTTTTT. The entire variable domain, with the rest obtained from reference TRBV18 and TRBJ2-2, is as follows: NAGVMQNPRHLVRRRGQEARLRCSPMKGHSHVYWYRQLPEEGLKFMVYLQKENIIDESGMPKERFSAEFPKEGPSILRIQQVVRGDSAAYFCASSPPAQASGELFFGEGSRLTVL.

This clonotype was detected ten times or more. The chain uses TRBV5-5 and TRBJ1-1; D is unclear. CDR1 SGHKS and CDR2 YYEKEE come from the germline V gene (reference sequence). CDR3 length: 12 residues. The V end was cut by 0 bases, the J end by 7 bases, with 7 bases between. The CDR3 loop is CASSLGPVEAFF. DNA for the CDR3: TGTGCCAGCAGCTTGGGGCCAGTTGAAGCTTTCTTT.

This clonotype was detected a few times. This chain links TRBV20-1 with TRBJ1-6; 7 positions agree with TRBD1. The CDR3 length is 14 residues. The junction had 13 bases not matched to a gene; V was cut back by 6 bases and J by 11 bases. The germline V gene has CDR1 DFQATT and CDR2 SNEGSKA (reference sequence). Here the CDR3 reads CSARREGAGTPLHF. As DNA, the CDR3 is TGCAGTGCCCGCCGGGAGGGGGCAGGGACACCCCTCCACTTT.

The chain carries TRBV7-9 and TRBJ1-5; no firm D call. There are 13 residues in the CDR3. The V gene lost 1 base and the J gene lost 6 bases, with 7 bases spanning the gap. Germline lookup yields CDR1 SEHNR and CDR2 FQNEAQ (reference sequence). CDR3 loop: CASSLERGQPQHF. The CDR3 coding sequence is TGTGCCAGCAGCTTAGAACGGGGTCAGCCCCAGCATTTT.

This clonotype was detected only a few times. The limits of the CDR3 on the DNA are not certain, so only TCRdb's listed CDR3 is given. V is TRBV2 and J is TRBJ2-5; TRBD2 is the table's D call and was not checked against the DNA. The V gene's germline CDR1 is SNHLY and CDR2 FYNNEI. The CDR3 totals 13 residues, both ends included. CDR3 protein: CASSLFGPETQYF.

CDR3 coding DNA: TGCAGTGCTGAAGACAGGGGGCAAGAGACCCAGTACTTC. Amino acid sequence: CSAEDRGQETQYF. The chain carries TRBV20-1 and TRBJ2-5, with TRBD1 matching over 9 bases. CDR3 size: 13 residues. Germline CDR1 and CDR2: DFQATT and SNEGSKA (reference sequence). Trimming took 5 bases from V and 2 from J; bases not matched to a gene: 3.

The chain is built from TRBV14 and TRBJ2-3; 8 bases line up with TRBD1. Germline CDR1 is SGHDN and CDR2 is FVKESK. This CDR3 has 13 amino acids. With 2 bases clipped from V and 14 bases from J, the junction kept 9 bases outside the gene matches. The CDR3 reads CASSQSQGAPRYF. Here the CDR3 DNA reads TGTGCCAGCAGCCAATCCCAGGGGGCCCCGCGGTATTTT.